This is a list of T cell receptor beta chains from one sample in a study of cytomegalovirus exposure and HLA in healthy donors. TCRdb keeps only in-frame clones here, not all; method: immunoSEQ multiplex PCR. The table records some 97,000 clones, roughly 80% of them present only once. The sample taken for sequencing was PBMCs. All receptors derive from a male donor in good health and CMV-seropositive. Both conserved end residues are part of each CDR3. A D gene is named only where the DNA matches it firmly. Rows give clone size only sometimes, using once, few, many, or a class for an expanded clone.

clone size: NA
V gene: TRBV11-3
J gene: TRBJ1-1
D gene: TRBD1
CDR3 DNA: TGTGCCAGCAGCTTAGAGGGGTACAGGGGTGGAGCTTTCTTT
CDR3 protein: CASSLEGYRGGAFF

clone size: NA
V gene: TRBV7-9
J gene: TRBJ2-3
D gene: TRBD2
CDR3 DNA: TGTGCCAGCAGCCTTTCACTAGCGGCAGATACGCAGTATTTT
CDR3 protein: CASSLSLAADTQYF

clone size: NA
V gene: TRBV6-5
J gene: TRBJ1-1
D gene: TRBD1
CDR3 DNA: TGTGCCAGCAGTTACCGGACAGGGGGCGAAGCTTTCTTT
CDR3 protein: CASSYRTGGEAFF

clone size: few
V gene: TRBV29-1
J gene: TRBJ1-6
D gene: NA
CDR3 DNA: TGCAGCGTTAGGGAACAGGGTCGCGGTTCACCCCTCCACTTT
CDR3 protein: CSVREQGRGSPLHF

clone size: NA
V gene: TRBV25-1
J gene: TRBJ2-3
D gene: NA
CDR3 DNA: TGTGCCAGCAGTGAAGGGCGGGGCAGGTGGAACACAGATACGCAGTATTTT
CDR3 protein: CASSEGRGRWNTDTQYF

clone size: NA
V gene: TRBV27
J gene: TRBJ2-1
D gene: TRBD2
CDR3 DNA: TGTGCCAGCAGTGCGGCGGGACTAGGTATCGATGAGCAGTTCTTC
CDR3 protein: CASSAAGLGIDEQFF

clone size: NA
V gene: TRBV6-6
J gene: TRBJ1-2
D gene: TRBD1
CDR3 DNA: TGTGCCAGCAGTTACTCACAGGGGGACTATGGCTACACCTTC
CDR3 protein: CASSYSQGDYGYTF

clone size: NA
V gene: TRBV7-9
J gene: TRBJ1-2
D gene: NA
CDR3 DNA: TGTGCCAGCACCCCGGACGGGGAGATATATGGCTACACCTTC
CDR3 protein: CASTPDGEIYGYTF

clone size: few
V gene: TRBV4-1
J gene: TRBJ2-5
D gene: NA
CDR3 DNA: TGCGCCAGCAGCCCCCTTTTTTTCCAAGAGACCCAGTACTTC
CDR3 protein: CASSPLFFQETQYF

clone size: NA
V gene: TRBV11-3
J gene: TRBJ2-5
D gene: TRBD1
CDR3 DNA: TGTGCCAGCAGGGATGGACAGGGAATTATGGAGACCCAGTACTTC
CDR3 protein: CASRDGQGIMETQYF

clone size: NA
V gene: TRBV7-9
J gene: TRBJ1-4
D gene: NA
CDR3 DNA: TGTGCCAGCAGCTTTTGGGCAGGGCATACTGCAACTAATGAAAAACTGTTTTTT
CDR3 protein: CASSFWAGHTATNEKLFF

clone size: NA
V gene: TRBV5-6
J gene: TRBJ2-3
D gene: NA
CDR3 DNA: TGTGCCAGCAGCCGAAGCTTTGATACGCAGTATTTT
CDR3 protein: CASSRSFDTQYF

clone size: few
V gene: TRBV2
J gene: TRBJ2-1
D gene: TRBD2
CDR3 DNA: TGTGCCAGCAGTCGTTCCAGACTAGCGGGGGGGAGGCTGGAGTTCTTC
CDR3 protein: CASSRSRLAGGRLEFF

clone size: NA
V gene: TRBV7-2
J gene: TRBJ2-5
D gene: TRBD1
CDR3 DNA: TGTGCCAGCAGCTTTCCGACAGGGGCAGGGGAGACCCAGTACTTC
CDR3 protein: CASSFPTGAGETQYF

clone size: NA
V gene: TRBV10-3
J gene: TRBJ2-1
D gene: NA
CDR3 DNA: TGTGCCATCAGTGAGATGGTGACGAGGAATGAGCAGTTCTTC
CDR3 protein: CAISEMVTRNEQFF

clone size: NA
V gene: TRBV5-1
J gene: TRBJ2-5
D gene: NA
CDR3 DNA: TGCGCCAGCAGCTGGCAAGACGTCGGGGGAACCGAGACCCAGTACTTC
CDR3 protein: CASSWQDVGGTETQYF

clone size: NA
V gene: TRBV4-1
J gene: TRBJ2-1
D gene: TRBD2
CDR3 DNA: TGCGCCAGCAGCCCGAGGACTAGCGGGGGGGCCAACAATGAGCAGTTCTTC
CDR3 protein: CASSPRTSGGANNEQFF

clone size: few
V gene: TRBV6-6
J gene: TRBJ2-5
D gene: TRBD1
CDR3 DNA: TGTGCCAGCAGTTACCGGACAGGGGAATTGGAGACCCAGTACTTC
CDR3 protein: CASSYRTGELETQYF

clone size: NA
V gene: TRBV2
J gene: TRBJ1-5
D gene: TRBD1
CDR3 DNA: TGTGCCAGCAAACCCGACAGGGACAATCAGCCCCAGCATTTT
CDR3 protein: CASKPDRDNQPQHF

clone size: NA
V gene: TRBV4-2
J gene: TRBJ1-6
D gene: TRBD1
CDR3 DNA: TGTGCCAGCAGCCGACAGGGGACAGGGGATTCACCCCTCCACTTT
CDR3 protein: CASSRQGTGDSPLHF

clone size: NA
V gene: TRBV27
J gene: TRBJ1-1
D gene: TRBD1
CDR3 DNA: TGTGCCAGCAGTTTATCAGGGGGCGCATCCACTGAAGCTTTCTTT
CDR3 protein: CASSLSGGASTEAFF

clone size: NA
V gene: TRBV14
J gene: TRBJ1-4
D gene: TRBD1
CDR3 DNA: TGTGCCAGCAGCCTTCAGGGGGCAACTAATGAAAAACTGTTTTTT
CDR3 protein: CASSLQGATNEKLFF